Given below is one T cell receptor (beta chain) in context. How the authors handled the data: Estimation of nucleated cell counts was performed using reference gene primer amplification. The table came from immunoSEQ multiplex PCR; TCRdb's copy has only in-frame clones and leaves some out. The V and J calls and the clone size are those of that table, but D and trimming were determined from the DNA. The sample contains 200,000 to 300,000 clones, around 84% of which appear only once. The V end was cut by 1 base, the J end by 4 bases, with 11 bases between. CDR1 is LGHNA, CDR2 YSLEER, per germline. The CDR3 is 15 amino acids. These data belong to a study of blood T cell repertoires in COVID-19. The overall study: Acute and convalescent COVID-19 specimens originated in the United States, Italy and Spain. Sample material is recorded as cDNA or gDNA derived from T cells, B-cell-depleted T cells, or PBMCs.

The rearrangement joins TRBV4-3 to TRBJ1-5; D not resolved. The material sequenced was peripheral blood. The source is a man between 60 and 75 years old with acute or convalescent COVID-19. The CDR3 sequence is CASSQGTTGNQPQHF. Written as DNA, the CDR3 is TGCGCCAGCAGCCAAGGGACGACGGGGAATCAGCCCCAGCATTTT.